What follows are 24 T cell receptor beta chains derived from one specimen sequenced in a study of T cell changes during pregnancy in multiple sclerosis. Method: immunoSEQ multiplex PCR; TCRdb's copy keeps in-frame clones and lacks some. The sample holds around 70,000 clones, 80% to 95% seen once. The source was peripheral blood, collected before pregnancy. These receptors were obtained from a female donor with multiple sclerosis, enrolled in a pregnancy study.

This rearrangement joins TRBV6-1 to TRBJ2-7; tentatively, D is TRBD1 (8 bases). Trimming cost V 8 bases and J 4 bases, with 15 bases left between them. The length of the CDR3 is 13 residues. CDR1 and CDR2 (germline): MNHNS, SASEGT. Here the CDR3 reads CASCHRGGYEQYF. As DNA, the CDR3 is TGTGCCAGCTGCCACAGGGGGGGTTACGAGCAGTACTTC.

The rearrangement joins TRBV6-1 to TRBJ1-4; D gene unclear. V was shortened by 3 bases and J by 4 bases, with 12 bases between the two germline ends. The CDR3 loop spans 15 amino acids. Germline CDR1 MNHNS, CDR2 SASEGT. CDR3 coding DNA: TGTGCCAGCAGTGACGACTTACTGAGTAATGAAAAACTGTTTTTT. Encoded protein: CASSDDLLSNEKLFF.

V is TRBV5-4 and J is TRBJ2-4; D is possibly TRBD2 (5 bases). Trimming pared 6 bases from V and 1 base from J, leaving 14 bases between. Germline CDR1 reads SGHNT; CDR2 reads YYREEE (reference sequence). The length of the CDR3 is 15 residues. CDR3 sequence reads: CASTPGGGAKNIQYF. CDR3 in DNA: TGTGCCAGCACCCCCGGCGGCGGGGCCAAAAACATTCAGTACTTC. Together with reference TRBV5-4 and TRBJ2-4, the CDR3 gives the full variable domain: ETGVTQSPTHLIKTRGQQVTLRCSSQSGHNTVSWYQQALGQGPQFIFQYYREEENGRGNFPPRFSGLQFPNYSSELNVNALELDDSALYLCASTPGGGAKNIQYFGAGTRLSVL.

The chain recombines TRBV9 with TRBJ1-2; D unclear. Trimming removed 3 bases at V and 2 bases at J, with 14 bases between. The germline CDR1 and CDR2 sequences are SGDLS and YYNGEE. The CDR3 runs to 15 residues. This chain's CDR3 is CASSASPGQNYGYTF. The CDR3 nucleotides read TGTGCCAGCAGCGCCTCGCCCGGTCAAAACTATGGCTACACCTTC.

The chain has TRBV27 and TRBJ2-2; possibly TRBD2 for D (6 bases). Trimming removed 10 bases from V and 4 bases from J, with 16 bases in between. The germline CDR1 and CDR2 sequences are MNHEY and SMNVEV (reference sequence). This CDR3 is built from 14 residues. CDR3 nucleotides: TGTGCCACCAGCGGGCTAGCAGGCACCGGGGAGCTGTTTTTT. Translation gives CATSGLAGTGELFF.

The chain recombines TRBV7-3 with TRBJ2-7; 9 nucleotides agree with TRBD1. The CDR3 contains 15 residues. The V gene end was trimmed by 2 bases and the J gene end by 6 bases; junction bases not matched to a gene: 8. Looked up from germline, CDR1 is SGHTA and CDR2 is FQGTGA. The DNA of the CDR3 is TGTGCCAGCAGCTTACACGGGACAGGGATTGGCGAGCAGTACTTC. Residues: CASSLHGTGIGEQYF.

In nucleotides, the CDR3 is TGTGCCTGGAGTGTTGACAGGGAGGTTTTCGAGCAGTACTTC. Residues: CAWSVDREVFEQYF. This rearrangement joins TRBV30 to TRBJ2-7, with TRBD1 as a possible D gene (7 bases). The germline CDR1 and CDR2 sequences are GTSNPN and SVGIG (reference sequence). Trimming cost V 0 bases and J 6 bases, with 15 bases left between them. CDR3 length: 14 amino acids.

The V call is TRBV23-1, the J call TRBJ2-3, with TRBD1 matching over 9 bases. TRBV23-1 is reported as an ORF; its role is uncertain. The V and J ends lost 8 bases and 1 base, in that order; junction bases with no gene match: 4. This CDR3 has 14 amino acids. This CDR3 reads CASGTGGCTDTQYF. The CDR3 nucleotides are TGCGCCAGCGGAACAGGGGGCTGCACAGATACGCAGTATTTT.

The chain links TRBV4-3 to TRBJ2-1; D possibly corresponds to TRBD2 (5 bases). The CDR3 has 14 amino acids. The germline CDR1 and CDR2 sequences are LGHNA and YSLEER. V lost 0 bases and J 6 bases, leaving 9 bases between the germline ends. CDR3 sequence: CASSQDLAANEQFF. CDR3 DNA sequence: TGCGCCAGCAGCCAAGACCTAGCCGCCAATGAGCAGTTCTTC.

The genes are TRBV5-6 and TRBJ2-7; D is possibly TRBD1 (5 bases). Germline CDR1 SGHDT, CDR2 YYEEEE. The CDR3 totals 15 residues. V was cut by 1 base and J by 2 bases, with 13 bases left in between. The CDR3 DNA follows: TGTGCCAGCAGCTTGAGGGGTCAGATCACCTACGAGCAGTACTTC. Translating gives CASSLRGQITYEQYF.

About this clone: No DNA is shown, since the ends of the CDR3 on it are uncertain; the CDR3 is the one TCRdb lists. The chain joins TRBV7-9 to TRBJ1-3; the table assigns TRBD1, which was not confirmed against the DNA. Germline V gives CDR1 SEHNR, CDR2 FQNEAQ (reference sequence). The CDR3 length is 14 residues, termini included. CDR3: CASDPGVPGNTIYF.

The V gene is TRBV2, the J gene TRBJ2-2, with D tentatively TRBD2 (5 bases). Germline V gives CDR1 SNHLY, CDR2 FYNNEI. Trimming pared 4 bases from V and 2 bases from J, leaving 11 bases between. The CDR3 has 15 residues. Here the CDR3 reads CASSVSADNTGELFF. The CDR3, as DNA: TGTGCCAGCAGTGTTTCAGCGGACAACACCGGGGAGCTGTTTTTT.

The chain has TRBV11-2 and TRBJ2-7; unclear D gene. Per the germline V gene, CDR1 is SGHAT and CDR2 is FQNNGV. Trimming shortened V by 1 base and J by 0 bases, and 10 bases separated the two germline ends. CDR3 size: 15 residues. In DNA form, the CDR3 reads TGTGCCAGCAGCTTAGGGGTGGGCAGCTCCTACGAGCAGTACTTC. It yields the protein CASSLGVGSSYEQYF.

The V and J genes are TRBV15 and TRBJ1-1; D may be TRBD1 (5 bases). Deletions cut 7 bases from V and 11 bases from J, with 23 bases between. Germline assignment: CDR1 LNHNV and CDR2 YYDKDF (reference sequence). The CDR3 spans 14 residues. CDR3 amino acids: CATTNPDRQFAAFF. The DNA for the CDR3 is TGTGCCACCACCAATCCCGATCGACAGTTTGCGGCTTTCTTT. Full variable domain (rest looked up from reference TRBV15 and TRBJ1-1): DAMVIQNPRYQVTQFGKPVTLSCSQTLNHNVMYWYQQKSSQAPKLLFHYYDKDFNNEADTPDNFQSRRPNTSFCFLDIRSPGLGDTAMYLCATTNPDRQFAAFFGQGTRLTVV.

The chain joins TRBV29-1 to TRBJ2-4, with D tentatively TRBD1 (6 bases). Per the germline V gene, CDR1 is SQVTM and CDR2 is ANQGSEA. The CDR3 loop spans 14 amino acids. V dropped 4 bases and J dropped 9 bases, with 19 bases sitting between them. CDR3 coding DNA: TGCAGCGTTGCCGGAAGAGGGGGAGTGAGCATTCAGTACTTC. It specifies CSVAGRGGVSIQYF. Full variable domain (outside the CDR3, taken from reference TRBV29-1 and TRBJ2-4): SAVISQKPSRDICQRGTSLTIQCQVDSQVTMMFWYRQQPGQSLTLIATANQGSEATYESGFVIDKFPISRPNLTFSTLTVSNMSPEDSSIYLCSVAGRGGVSIQYFGAGTRLSVL.

This clone appeared once. One base away lies a much larger clone, so this may be a sequencing read error. This specimen includes other DNA sequences encoding the same CDR3. This rearrangement joins TRBV6-4 to TRBJ2-1; 12 bases map to TRBD2. The CDR3 has 15 amino acids. V gave up 0 bases and J gave up 6 bases; unmatched junction bases: 0. In germline, CDR1 is MRHNA, CDR2 SNTAGT. The CDR3 DNA reads TGTGCCAGCAGTGACTCGACTAGCGGGAGCAATGAGCAGTTCTTC. This gives the protein CASSDSTSGSNEQFF.

This sequence joins TRBV7-2 and TRBJ1-2, with D unresolved. Germline CDR1 is SGHTA and CDR2 is FQGNSA. This CDR3 is 16 amino acids long. Trimming took 4 bases from V and 0 from J, leaving 15 bases between them. CDR3 region: CASSSPRVGANYGYTF. The CDR3 nucleotides read TGTGCCAGCAGCTCTCCTCGTGTGGGCGCTAACTATGGCTACACCTTC.

The rearrangement joins TRBV7-2 to TRBJ2-1; TRBD2 aligns across 10 bases. Unmatched junction bases numbered 2, after V lost 5 bases and J lost 4 bases. The germline CDR1 and CDR2 sequences are SGHTA and FQGNSA. There are 14 residues in the CDR3. The CDR3 loop reads CASSLSGGYNEQFF. The CDR3 DNA follows: TGTGCCAGCAGCCTTAGCGGGGGGTACAATGAGCAGTTCTTC. Drawing the rest from reference TRBV7-2 and TRBJ2-1, the complete variable domain is GAGVSQSPSNKVTEKGKDVELRCDPISGHTALYWYRQSLGQGLEFLIYFQGNSAPDKSGLPSDRFSAERTGGSVSTLTIQRTQQEDSAVYLCASSLSGGYNEQFFGPGTRLTVL.

This clone was counted a single time. This chain uses TRBV19 with TRBJ1-2; 9 positions agree with TRBD1. The CDR3 spans 13 residues. J lost 5 bases, V lost 8 bases, and 6 bases had no gene match. CDR1 is LNHDA, CDR2 SQIVND, per germline (reference sequence). In DNA, the CDR3 is TGTGCCAGTCGGACAGGGGCGGGGTATGGCTACACCTTC. Protein: CASRTGAGYGYTF.

The V and J genes are TRBV5-1 and TRBJ1-1; 8 bases map to TRBD1. The CDR3 loop spans 16 amino acids. Germline trimming cut 4 bases from V and 0 bases from J; bases unmatched to any gene: 8. The germline V gene encodes CDR1 SGHRS and CDR2 YFSETQ. CDR3 sequence (DNA): TGCGCCAGCAGCCCCCAGGGGGCTGCTATGAACACTGAAGCTTTCTTT. Its translation is CASSPQGAAMNTEAFF.

The V gene is TRBV6-1, the J gene TRBJ1-6, with D hard to call. CDR3 length equals 13 residues. The V and J ends lost 5 bases and 8 bases respectively, with 10 bases between them. The germline V gene encodes CDR1 MNHNS and CDR2 SASEGT. The CDR3 DNA reads TGTGCCAGCAGTCGGGGTCGGGATTCACCCCTCCACTTT. Translating gives CASSRGRDSPLHF.

The chain carries TRBV28 and TRBJ2-1; tentatively, D is TRBD2 (6 bases). Between the trimmed V and J ends, which lost 7 bases and 6 bases, there was a span of 22 bases. Germline V gives CDR1 MDHEN, CDR2 SYDVKM. The length of the CDR3 is 16 residues. This CDR3 is CASTPRGASARNEQFF. The CDR3 DNA is TGTGCCAGCACCCCCCGCGGGGCTAGCGCACGCAATGAGCAGTTCTTC.

V usage is TRBV28 and J usage is TRBJ2-4; 8 nucleotides match TRBD2. The CDR3 is 16 residues long. J was trimmed by 6 bases and V by 7 bases; bases with no gene match: 14. In germline, CDR1 is MDHEN, CDR2 SYDVKM. This CDR3 is CASTSGTAGGGNIQYF. The CDR3 DNA sequence: TGTGCCAGCACCTCGGGGACGGCGGGAGGAGGAAACATTCAGTACTTC.

The chain links TRBV10-2 to TRBJ1-5, with D possibly TRBD1 on 5 matching bases. CDR3 size: 15 residues. The germline V and J ends were trimmed by 2 bases and 0 bases, with 8 bases remaining between them. Germline V gene sequence: CDR1 WSHSY, CDR2 SAAADI. The chain's CDR3 is CASSEDSYSNQPQHF. DNA of the CDR3: TGCGCCAGCAGTGAGGACAGTTATAGCAATCAGCCCCAGCATTTT.